These 20 T cell receptor beta chains share one sample of origin, sequenced in a study of blood T cell repertoires in COVID-19. Profiled with immunoSEQ multiplex PCR; TCRdb holds only in-frame clones, not every one. This table holds fewer than 400,000 clones, more than 75% found once. The sequencing input was peripheral blood. The receptor source for this set is a human donor in a cohort sampled during active COVID-19.

The chain has TRBV14 and TRBJ2-1; D is ambiguous. CDR1 is SGHDN and CDR2 is FVKESK in the germline V gene. V was cut by 5 bases and J by 0 bases, with 8 bases left in between. CDR3 length equals 14 residues. CDR3 in amino acids: CASSLEVSYNEQFF. The CDR3 bases are TGTGCCAGCAGCTTAGAAGTCTCCTACAATGAGCAGTTCTTC.

V gene TRBV7-9 combines with J gene TRBJ1-2; possibly TRBD1 for D (5 bases). V was clipped by 0 bases and J by 0 bases, with 11 bases between them. The CDR3 spans 16 residues. Germline values: CDR1 SEHNR, CDR2 FQNEAQ (reference sequence). CDR3 protein: CASSLAGASPNYGYTF. CDR3 DNA sequence: TGTGCCAGCAGCTTAGCAGGGGCAAGCCCTAACTATGGCTACACCTTC.

The chain couples TRBV30 to TRBJ2-7; D remains ambiguous. The germline CDR1 and CDR2 sequences are GTSNPN and SVGIG (reference sequence). CDR3 length equals 13 residues. Trimming removed 0 bases at V and 2 bases at J, with 8 bases between. The CDR3, as DNA: TGTGCCTGGAGTGTCTACAGCACCTACGAGCAGTACTTC. Residues: CAWSVYSTYEQYF.

The chain employs TRBV6-6 and TRBJ1-2; D is perhaps TRBD1 (5 bases). CDR3 length equals 13 residues. Germline CDR1 reads MNHNY; CDR2 reads SVGAGI (reference sequence). V shed 0 bases and J shed 4 bases, with 6 bases lying between them. The DNA of the CDR3 is TGTGCCAGCAGTTACTCGACAGTCTATGGCTACACCTTC. It encodes CASSYSTVYGYTF.

The chain employs TRBV2 and TRBJ2-5; a possible D gene is TRBD2 (5 bases). V lost 5 bases and J 4 bases, leaving 11 bases between the germline ends. The CDR3 is made up of 13 amino acids. CDR1 is SNHLY and CDR2 is FYNNEI in the germline V gene. CDR3 loop: CASSRSRGETQYF. The DNA for the CDR3 is TGTGCCAGCAGTCGATCCCGGGGAGAGACCCAGTACTTC.

The rearrangement joins TRBV7-2 to TRBJ1-5; TRBD1 matches at 8 bases. V was pared by 1 base and J by 4 bases, with 3 bases of the junction left unmatched. The CDR3 is 15 amino acids. CDR1 and CDR2 from the germline V gene are SGHTA and FQGNSA. The CDR3 loop is CASSLEQGGNQPQHF. CDR3 DNA sequence: TGTGCCAGCAGCTTAGAACAGGGGGGGAATCAGCCCCAGCATTTT.

Points on this clone: The junction does not match germline at one end; this may be a read error. The V gene is TRBV4-2, the J gene TRBJ2-5; D call uncertain. The CDR3 length is 16 residues. Germline V gene sequence: CDR1 LGHNA, CDR2 YNFKEQ. In nucleotides, the CDR3 is TGTGCCAGCAGCCCCGCCGGATCGGCAGCCCAAGAGGCCCAGTACTTC. Its translation is CASSPAGSAAQEAQYF.

The chain couples TRBV5-4 to TRBJ2-5; weak D call: TRBD2 (5 bases). Trimming took off 4 bases at V and 3 bases at J, with 10 bases between the two ends. Looked up from germline, CDR1 is SGHNT and CDR2 is YYREEE (reference sequence). CDR3 length equals 13 residues. The DNA for the CDR3 is TGTGCCAGCAGCCCGAGAGCGGAAGAGACCCAGTACTTC. The encoded protein is CASSPRAEETQYF.

This chain connects TRBV4-2 to TRBJ2-1, with TRBD2 matching 8 bases. Germline-derived CDR1 and CDR2 are LGHNA and YNFKEQ. Trimming took 5 bases from V and 7 from J; bases not matched to a gene: 4. CDR3 length: 13 amino acids. CDR3 DNA: TGTGCCAGCAGCGAGGGACTAGGAAATGAGCAGTTCTTC. Its protein product is CASSEGLGNEQFF.

The chain combines TRBV29-1 with TRBJ2-7, with 8 nucleotides matching TRBD1. Trimming cost V 1 base and J 6 bases; bases outside gene matches: 5. There are 13 residues in the CDR3. From germline, CDR1 is SQVTM and CDR2 ANQGSEA. The CDR3 nucleotides are TGCAGCGTTGAAGTACGACAGGGGACCGAGCAGTACTTC. Translating it yields CSVEVRQGTEQYF.

J is TRBJ1-2 and V is TRBV7-2; D is possibly TRBD1 (6 bases). V dropped 1 base and J dropped 4 bases, with 13 bases sitting between them. Germline V gives CDR1 SGHTA, CDR2 FQGNSA. There are 15 residues in the CDR3. The CDR3 is CASSLVKDRTYGYTF. The CDR3 DNA sequence: TGTGCCAGCAGCTTAGTTAAGGACAGAACCTATGGCTACACCTTC.

In this sample, this clone turned up once. The chain links TRBV11-3 to TRBJ2-2; D is possibly TRBD1 (6 bases). The V gene's germline CDR1 is SGHNT and CDR2 YENEEA. The CDR3 is 16 amino acids. Trimming took off 2 bases at V and 0 bases at J, with 10 bases between the two ends. CDR3 nucleotide sequence: TGTGCCAGCAGCTTAAGGGGGAGCGCGAACACCGGGGAGCTGTTTTTT. Protein sequence: CASSLRGSANTGELFF. Together with reference TRBV11-3 and TRBJ2-2, the CDR3 gives the full variable domain: EAGVVQSPRYKIIEKKQPVAFWCNPISGHNTLYWYLQNLGQGPELLIRYENEEAVDDSQLPKDRFSAERLKGVDSTLKIQPAELGDSAVYLCASSLRGSANTGELFFGEGSRLTVL.

The chain has TRBV6-5 and TRBJ1-5, with 8 bases aligning to TRBD1. The J segment lost 6 bases and the V segment lost 5 bases, leaving 6 bases of the junction unmatched. CDR1 and CDR2 (germline): MNHEY, SVGAGI. The CDR3 loop spans 14 amino acids. As DNA, the CDR3 is TGTGCCAGCAGTCCGCAGGGGGCCGGTCAGCCCCAGCATTTT. It encodes CASSPQGAGQPQHF.

V is TRBV3-1 (or the pseudogene TRBV3-2) and J is TRBJ2-5, with 10 bases aligning to TRBD2. Germline V CDR1 and CDR2: LGHDT, YNNKEL (reference sequence). Trimming cost V 2 bases and J 5 bases; bases outside gene matches: 2. The CDR3 is made up of 14 amino acids. The CDR3: CASSQQAGGETQYF. The CDR3 region has the DNA TGTGCCAGCAGCCAACAAGCGGGGGGGGAGACCCAGTACTTC.

The chain uses TRBV9 and TRBJ2-1; the match to TRBD2 covers 7 bases. The CDR3 loop spans 16 amino acids. V was clipped by 2 bases and J by 1 base; unmatched bases: 6. Germline loops: CDR1 SGDLS, CDR2 YYNGEE. CDR3 sequence (DNA): TGTGCCAGCAGCGTCTCTAGCGGTCCTTCCTACAATGAGCAGTTCTTC. Its translation is CASSVSSGPSYNEQFF. The full variable domain, in which reference TRBV9 and TRBJ2-1 provide the parts outside the CDR3, is DSGVTQTPKHLITATGQRVTLRCSPRSGDLSVYWYQQSLDQGLQFLIQYYNGEERAKGNILERFSAQQFPDLHSELNLSSLELGDSALYFCASSVSSGPSYNEQFFGPGTRLTVL.

V and J are TRBV5-1 and TRBJ1-1; 7 nucleotides match TRBD1. The V gene end was trimmed by 4 bases and the J gene end by 1 base; junction bases not matched to a gene: 19. The germline gives CDR1 SGHRS, CDR2 YFSETQ. The CDR3 has 19 residues. As DNA, the CDR3 is TGCGCCAGCAGCCCGGGGAAAGGGGGCCCAGGGCTTCGGAACACTGAAGCTTTCTTT. Translated, it gives CASSPGKGGPGLRNTEAFF.

The rearrangement links TRBV3-1 (or the pseudogene TRBV3-2) to TRBJ2-5; 11 bases map to TRBD2. The CDR3 spans 13 residues. Germline V gene lookup returns CDR1 LGHDT and CDR2 YNNKEL (reference sequence). V dropped 8 bases and J dropped 2; count of bases not matched to a gene: 1. This CDR3 is CASGTSGQETQYF. The CDR3 DNA is TGTGCCAGCGGGACTAGCGGTCAAGAGACCCAGTACTTC.

The chain recombines TRBV27 with TRBJ2-1; the match to TRBD1 covers 8 bases. CDR1 is MNHEY and CDR2 is SMNVEV in the germline V gene (reference sequence). Trimming took 9 bases from V and 3 from J; bases not matched to a gene: 4. The CDR3 is 13 amino acids. The CDR3 DNA reads as TGTGCCAGTGCAGGGGGCCTCTACAATGAGCAGTTCTTC. This codes for CASAGGLYNEQFF.

This rearrangement joins TRBV30 to TRBJ1-1, with 8 bases that match TRBD1. The CDR3 sequence is 13 residues long. J lost 1 base, V lost 5 bases, and 3 bases had no gene match. Germline V gene sequence: CDR1 GTSNPN, CDR2 SVGIG (reference sequence). The CDR3 DNA reads TGTGCCTGGGACAGGGGTGGGAACACTGAAGCTTTCTTT. This codes for CAWDRGGNTEAFF.

The chain has TRBV7-9 and TRBJ1-2; 7 bases map to TRBD1. The CDR3 is made up of 18 amino acids. Unmatched junction bases numbered 18, after V lost 3 bases and J lost 5 bases. Germline assignment: CDR1 SEHNR and CDR2 FQNEAQ (reference sequence). CDR3 region: CASSFATRLTGAGYGYTF. In DNA, the CDR3 is TGTGCCAGCAGCTTTGCGACCAGATTAACAGGGGCGGGGTATGGCTACACCTTC.